Below, 28 T cell receptor beta chains from the same sample are listed, as sequenced in a study of blood T cell repertoires in COVID-19. The assay was immunoSEQ multiplex PCR, and TCRdb's table has in-frame clones only and misses some. The table includes roughly 250,000 clones, under 90% detected once. Sequencing was carried out using peripheral blood. These receptors were obtained from a woman aged 55-69 years with active or convalescent COVID-19.

The chain links TRBV5-1 to TRBJ2-4; D call uncertain. V was trimmed by 0 bases and J by 7 bases, leaving 8 bases between them. CDR3 size: 13 residues. CDR1 and CDR2 from the germline V gene are SGHRS and YFSETQ. CDR3 residues: CASSLDRNNIQYF. CDR3 nucleotide sequence: TGCGCCAGCAGCTTGGACAGAAACAACATTCAGTACTTC. Full variable domain (remainder filled in from reference TRBV5-1 and TRBJ2-4): KAGVTQTPRYLIKTRGQQVTLSCSPISGHRSVSWYQQTPGQGLQFLFEYFSETQRNKGNFPGRFSGRQFSNSRSEMNVSTLELGDSALYLCASSLDRNNIQYFGAGTRLSVL.

The chain has TRBV10-3 and TRBJ1-2; D gene uncertain. The germline V gene has CDR1 ENHRY and CDR2 SYGVKD. Trimming pared 6 bases from V and 0 bases from J, leaving 11 bases between. The CDR3 has 14 amino acids. CDR3 loop: CAISLGLANYGYTF. CDR3 coding DNA: TGTGCCATCAGCCTCGGACTAGCTAACTATGGCTACACCTTC.

The chain employs TRBV7-8 and TRBJ1-5, with 7 bases that match TRBD1. This CDR3 is built from 14 residues. V lost 4 bases and J lost 5; bases outside the gene matches: 5. Per germline, CDR1 SGHVS and CDR2 FQNEAQ. The CDR3 bases are TGTGCCAGCAGCTCATCAGGGGGAGATCAGCCCCAGCATTTT. Protein sequence: CASSSSGGDQPQHF.

The J gene is TRBJ2-7, the V gene TRBV12-3 or TRBV12-4; perhaps TRBD1 as D (6 bases). The CDR3 totals 13 residues. The ends were cut back, 5 bases at V and 0 bases at J, with 8 bases in the middle. Here the CDR3 reads CASSTGSSYEQYF. Written as DNA, the CDR3 is TGTGCCAGCAGTACAGGGAGCTCCTACGAGCAGTACTTC.

The rearrangement joins TRBV7-2 to TRBJ2-5; D may be TRBD1 (5 bases). CDR1 is SGHTA, CDR2 FQGNSA, per germline. The CDR3 length is 15 residues. Trimming removed 1 base from V and 4 bases from J, with 13 bases in between. CDR3 bases: TGTGCCAGCAGCTTAGTCGTTGATCAGGGAGAGACCCAGTACTTC. The encoded protein is CASSLVVDQGETQYF.

V gene TRBV18 combines with J gene TRBJ1-1; 10 bases match TRBD1. The germline V gene encodes CDR1 KGHSH and CDR2 LQKENI. This CDR3 contains 14 residues. J was trimmed by 4 bases and V by 3 bases; bases with no gene match: 2. CDR3 sequence: CASSPGTGVTEAFF. CDR3 bases: TGTGCCAGCTCACCGGGGACAGGGGTCACTGAAGCTTTCTTT.

This clone was picked up one time. This chain links TRBV7-3 with TRBJ1-1, with D possibly being TRBD1 (5 bases). This CDR3 has 13 amino acids. CDR1 and CDR2 (germline): SGHTA, FQGTGA. V was clipped by 4 bases and J by 1 base, with 7 bases between them. The chain's CDR3 is CASSYDRNTEAFF. The CDR3 DNA is TGTGCCAGCAGCTACGACAGGAACACTGAAGCTTTCTTT. The whole variable domain, remainder taken from reference TRBV7-3 and TRBJ1-1, is GAGVSQTPSNKVTEKGKYVELRCDPISGHTALYWYRQSLGQGPEFLIYFQGTGAADDSGLPNDRFFAVRPEGSVSTLKIQRTERGDSAVYLCASSYDRNTEAFFGQGTRLTVV.

The CDR3 protein is CASSFSGGDTQYF. For the CDR3, the DNA is TGTGCCAGCAGCTTCTCAGGGGGGGATACGCAGTATTTT. V and J are TRBV7-9 and TRBJ2-3; possible D gene TRBD1, 7 bases. The CDR3 spans 13 residues. Germline lookup yields CDR1 SEHNR and CDR2 FQNEAQ (reference sequence). The V gene lost 3 bases and the J gene lost 6 bases, with 10 bases spanning the gap.

V usage is TRBV29-1 and J usage is TRBJ1-2; 8 bases are a match to TRBD1. This CDR3 comprises 16 residues. The germline CDR1 and CDR2 sequences are SQVTM and ANQGSEA. After removal of 1 base from V and 2 bases from J, the junction contained 9 bases not matched to a gene. The CDR3, as DNA: TGCAGCGTTGAAGGAGAAGACAGGGGACTCAACTATGGCTACACCTTC. It yields the protein CSVEGEDRGLNYGYTF.

The rearrangement joins TRBV5-6 to TRBJ1-6; D remains ambiguous. The CDR3 length is 16 residues. V was shortened by 1 base and J by 0 bases, with 8 bases between the two germline ends. Per the germline V gene, CDR1 is SGHDT and CDR2 is YYEEEE. CDR3 coding DNA: TGTGCCAGCAGCTTGTATGGGAGCTCCTATAATTCACCCCTCCACTTT. It specifies CASSLYGSSYNSPLHF.

A few counts support this clone. This chain joins TRBV11-2 and TRBJ1-2; TRBD1 matches 7 bases. The V gene end was trimmed by 7 bases and the J gene end by 4 bases; junction bases not matched to a gene: 6. This CDR3 is built from 13 residues. Germline values: CDR1 SGHAT, CDR2 FQNNGV. The DNA of the CDR3 is TGTGCCAGCACAGAGGACAGGACCTATGGCTACACCTTC. This encodes CASTEDRTYGYTF. The whole variable domain, filled in from reference TRBV11-2 and TRBJ1-2, reads EAGVAQSPRYKIIEKRQSVAFWCNPISGHATLYWYQQILGQGPKLLIQFQNNGVVDDSQLPKDRFSAERLKGVDSTLKIQPAKLEDSAVYLCASTEDRTYGYTFGSGTRLTVV.

The chain couples TRBV5-1 to TRBJ2-3; 8 nucleotides line up with TRBD1. This CDR3 is 15 amino acids long. Germline values: CDR1 SGHRS, CDR2 YFSETQ. V shed 2 bases, J shed 4 bases, and the junction held 6 bases outside the gene matches. The CDR3 coding sequence is TGCGCCAGCAGCTTACAGGGGGGTTCTTCAGATACGCAGTATTTT. Its translation is CASSLQGGSSDTQYF. Based on the CDR3 plus reference TRBV5-1 and TRBJ2-3, the full variable domain is KAGVTQTPRYLIKTRGQQVTLSCSPISGHRSVSWYQQTPGQGLQFLFEYFSETQRNKGNFPGRFSGRQFSNSRSEMNVSTLELGDSALYLCASSLQGGSSDTQYFGPGTRLTVL.

The chain joins TRBV6-5 to TRBJ1-6; D call uncertain. In germline, CDR1 is MNHEY, CDR2 SVGAGI. V lost 2 bases, J lost 8 bases, and 13 bases lay in between. The CDR3 consists of 15 residues. CDR3 residues: CASSYEEGDHSPLHF. CDR3 DNA sequence: TGTGCCAGCAGTTACGAGGAGGGAGATCATTCACCCCTCCACTTT.

A single count supports this clone. The chain uses TRBV18 and TRBJ1-5; tentative D call: TRBD1 (5 bases). The germline V gene has CDR1 KGHSH and CDR2 LQKENI. The CDR3 consists of 15 residues. The germline V and J ends were trimmed by 3 bases and 4 bases, with 13 bases remaining between them. CDR3 in DNA: TGTGCCAGCTCACCTTCCGGGCAGGGAAATCAGCCCCAGCATTTT. Translation gives CASSPSGQGNQPQHF.

The V and J genes are TRBV5-5 and TRBJ2-7, with D perhaps TRBD1 (6 bases). The CDR3 is 15 residues long. The V end was cut by 4 bases, the J end by 0 bases, with 14 bases between. The germline gives CDR1 SGHKS, CDR2 YYEKEE (reference sequence). The CDR3 DNA is TGTGCCAGCAGCCGAGGCTCGGACAGCTCCTACGAGCAGTACTTC. This sequence encodes CASSRGSDSSYEQYF. Variable domain in full (rest from reference TRBV5-5 and TRBJ2-7): DAGVTQSPTHLIKTRGQQVTLRCSPISGHKSVSWYQQVLGQGPQFIFQYYEKEERGRGNFPDRFSARQFPNYSSELNVNALLLGDSALYLCASSRGSDSSYEQYFGPGTRLTVT.

This chain uses TRBV16 with TRBJ2-2; D may be TRBD2 (6 bases). With 1 base removed from V and 1 base from J, the gap between germline ends came to 13 bases. Germline-derived CDR1 and CDR2 are KGHSY and FQNENV. The CDR3 sequence is 17 residues long. The CDR3 nucleotides read TGTGCCAGCAGCCAATTATACGGAGGGGTGAACACCGGGGAGCTGTTTTTT. This codes for CASSQLYGGVNTGELFF.

The rearrangement uses TRBV6-2 or TRBV6-3 and TRBJ2-7, with TRBD2 matching over 10 bases. The CDR3 sequence is 17 residues long. Trimming cost V 2 bases and J 1 base; bases outside gene matches: 8. Per the germline V gene, CDR1 is MNHEY and CDR2 is SVGEGT. The CDR3 sequence is CASSYLASGGKSYEQYF. DNA of the CDR3: TGTGCCAGCAGTTACCTGGCTAGCGGGGGCAAATCCTACGAGCAGTACTTC.

This clone was counted only a few times. The chain links TRBV7-8 to TRBJ1-2; D gene unclear. With 2 bases removed from V and 4 bases from J, the gap between germline ends came to 26 bases. The CDR3 has 19 residues. The germline V gene has CDR1 SGHVS and CDR2 FQNEAQ. Here the CDR3 DNA reads TGTGCCAGCAGCTTATCCCGGAGCTCGGGATCACCGAACCCCTATGGCTACACCTTC. Translation: CASSLSRSSGSPNPYGYTF.

V is TRBV7-9 and J is TRBJ1-2; 10 bases are a match to TRBD1. This CDR3 is 17 amino acids long. V shed 7 bases and J 3 bases; nucleotides not matched to a gene: 14. The germline CDR1 and CDR2 sequences are SEHNR and FQNEAQ (reference sequence). CDR3 loop: CASIRAGQGMKDYGYTF. DNA for the CDR3: TGTGCCAGCATCCGTGCGGGACAGGGGATGAAGGACTATGGCTACACCTTC.

The chain uses TRBV10-3 and TRBJ2-3; 7 bases are shared with TRBD1. Germline assignment: CDR1 ENHRY and CDR2 SYGVKD. J gave up 0 bases and V 8 bases, and 5 bases lay outside the gene matches. CDR3 length equals 14 residues. Written as DNA, the CDR3 is TGTGCCATCGGGGACAGTCTCAGCACAGATACGCAGTATTTT. Translated: CAIGDSLSTDTQYF.

The chain recombines TRBV7-8 with TRBJ1-5; TRBD1 is a possible D gene (6 bases). The CDR3 is 14 amino acids. Germline lookup yields CDR1 SGHVS and CDR2 FQNEAQ. The V end was cut by 4 bases, the J end by 2 bases, with 9 bases between. The CDR3, as DNA: TGTGCCAGCAGCTGGGGGCTCGGCAATCAGCCCCAGCATTTT. It encodes CASSWGLGNQPQHF.

The chain couples TRBV10-3 to TRBJ1-5, with 10 bases lining up with TRBD1. V was clipped by 3 bases and J by 5 bases; unmatched bases: 4. This CDR3 contains 15 residues. Looked up from germline, CDR1 is ENHRY and CDR2 is SYGVKD. CDR3 region: CAISDGTGEDQPQHF. CDR3 in DNA: TGTGCCATCAGTGACGGGACAGGGGAGGATCAGCCCCAGCATTTT.

This clone was found a few times. V gene TRBV4-3 combines with J gene TRBJ2-3; 11 nucleotides agree with TRBD2. The ends lost 0 bases at V and 6 bases at J; junction bases unmatched: 5. CDR1 LGHNA and CDR2 YSLEER come from the germline V gene. The CDR3 is 16 amino acids. CDR3 residues: CASSQDSGGDRDTQYF. The DNA of the CDR3 is TGCGCCAGCAGCCAAGATAGCGGGGGGGACCGTGATACGCAGTATTTT.

The chain links TRBV10-3 to TRBJ2-7; 7 bases line up with TRBD1. CDR1 is ENHRY, CDR2 SYGVKD, per germline. The trim removed 10 bases at V and 6 bases at J, leaving 12 bases unmatched. The CDR3 runs 13 residues. The CDR3 region is CATTRGQDREQYF. CDR3 DNA sequence: TGTGCCACAACCCGCGGACAGGACCGCGAGCAGTACTTC.

The CDR3 is CSAFGTEAFF. CDR3 nucleotides: TGCAGCGCCTTCGGGACTGAAGCTTTCTTT. The rearrangement links TRBV29-1 to TRBJ1-1; D is ambiguous. The V gene lost 7 bases and the J gene lost 5 bases, with 8 bases spanning the gap. Germline CDR1 reads SQVTM; CDR2 reads ANQGSEA. The CDR3 sequence is 10 residues long.

The chain uses TRBV7-9 and TRBJ1-5; TRBD1 aligns across 7 bases. V trimming: 3 bases; J trimming: 2 bases; junction bases outside the gene matches: 1. Germline CDR1 is SEHNR and CDR2 is FQNEAQ (reference sequence). This CDR3 contains 14 residues. The CDR3 here is CASSFTGGNQPQHF. In DNA, the CDR3 is TGTGCCAGCAGCTTTACAGGGGGCAATCAGCCCCAGCATTTT.

This chain connects TRBV10-3 to TRBJ1-1; D gene ambiguous. Deletions cut 0 bases from V and 1 base from J, with 6 bases between. This CDR3 is 14 amino acids long. The germline V gene has CDR1 ENHRY and CDR2 SYGVKD. The CDR3 spells CAISESAANTEAFF. The CDR3, as DNA: TGTGCCATCAGTGAGTCAGCGGCGAACACTGAAGCTTTCTTT.

This clone occurred once. V gene TRBV19 combines with J gene TRBJ2-7; D possibly corresponds to TRBD1 (5 bases). CDR3 length: 14 amino acids. Trimming took 3 bases from V and 2 from J, leaving 11 bases between them. CDR1 is LNHDA and CDR2 is SQIVND in the germline V gene (reference sequence). CDR3 amino acids: CASSIVGPPYEQYF. The CDR3 DNA reads TGTGCCAGTAGTATCGTGGGGCCACCCTACGAGCAGTACTTC.